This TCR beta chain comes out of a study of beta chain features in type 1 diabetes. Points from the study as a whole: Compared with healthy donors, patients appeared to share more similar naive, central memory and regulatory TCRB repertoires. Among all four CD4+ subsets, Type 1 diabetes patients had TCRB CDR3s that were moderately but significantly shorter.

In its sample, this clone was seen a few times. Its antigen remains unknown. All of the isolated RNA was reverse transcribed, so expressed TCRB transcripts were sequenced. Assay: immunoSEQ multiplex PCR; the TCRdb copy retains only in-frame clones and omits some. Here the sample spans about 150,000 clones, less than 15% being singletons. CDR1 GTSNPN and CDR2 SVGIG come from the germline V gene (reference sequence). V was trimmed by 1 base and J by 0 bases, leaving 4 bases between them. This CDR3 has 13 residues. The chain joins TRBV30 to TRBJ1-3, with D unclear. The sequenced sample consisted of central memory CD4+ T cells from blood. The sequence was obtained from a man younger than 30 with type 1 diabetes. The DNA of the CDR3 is TGTGCCTGGAGTGAAAACTCTGGAAACACCATATATTTT. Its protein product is CAWSENSGNTIYF.